A single sample is the source of the 20 T cell receptor beta chains below, sequenced in a study of vaccination and CD4 T cells after COVID-19. These TCRs are of unknown antigen specificity. Cultured CD4+ T cells had their DNA profiled by the Oncomine TCR Beta short-read assay. TCRdb reprocessed the PCR reads with MiXCR, giving one entry per CDR3 protein. The sample includes over 10,000 distinct CDR3 sequences, 41% seen only once; the top ten take roughly 9.2%. Treatment defined: roughly 10-day PBMC culture with coronavirus spike peptide pools or control peptides (ViraFEST assay). Sequenced here: CD4+ T cells from blood, cultured in vitro, sampled after SARS-CoV-2 vaccination. Every receptor here comes from a human donor who had recovered from COVID-19.

This clonotype has more than one count but fewer than ten. The rearrangement joins TRBV7-9 to TRBJ2-5; D ambiguous. CDR1 and CDR2 from the germline V gene are SEHNR and FQNEAQ (reference sequence). The CDR3 consists of 13 residues. Trimming pared 2 bases from V and 5 bases from J, leaving 9 bases between. The CDR3: CASSLIGWETQYF. The CDR3 bases are TGTGCCAGCAGCTTAATAGGTTGGGAGACCCAGTACTTC.

The gene calls are TRBV7-2 and TRBJ1-2, with D tentatively TRBD1 (5 bases). Per the germline V gene, CDR1 is SGHTA and CDR2 is FQGNSA. This CDR3 is 15 amino acids long. V was clipped by 0 bases and J by 2 bases, with 10 bases between them. The CDR3 DNA is TGTGCCAGCAGCTTAGCCGTGGGACTCAACTATGGCTACACCTTC. It codes for CASSLAVGLNYGYTF. Using reference TRBV7-2 and TRBJ1-2 for the parts outside the CDR3, the full variable domain is GAGVSQSPSNKVTEKGKDVELRCDPISGHTALYWYRQSLGQGLEFLIYFQGNSAPDKSGLPSDRFSAERTGGSVSTLTIQRTQQEDSAVYLCASSLAVGLNYGYTFGSGTRLTVV.

The sample holds a few counts of this clonotype. This chain connects TRBV20-1 to TRBJ2-7; unclear D gene. The CDR3 sequence is 13 residues long. Between the trimmed V and J ends, which lost 3 bases and 4 bases, there was a span of 13 bases. The V gene's germline CDR1 is DFQATT and CDR2 SNEGSKA (reference sequence). The CDR3: CSASHHLGYEQYF. DNA for the CDR3: TGCAGTGCTAGTCACCACCTAGGGTACGAGCAGTACTTC.

The chain has TRBV5-6 and TRBJ1-6, with D perhaps matching TRBD1 (6 bases). Looked up from germline, CDR1 is SGHDT and CDR2 is YYEEEE. V gave up 0 bases and J gave up 8 bases, with 12 bases separating them. This CDR3 is built from 15 residues. CDR3 loop: CASSLAAGEYSPLHF. CDR3 DNA: TGTGCCAGCAGCTTGGCGGCAGGGGAGTATTCACCCCTCCACTTT. The whole variable domain, filled in from reference TRBV5-6 and TRBJ1-6, reads DAGVTQSPTHLIKTRGQQVTLRCSPKSGHDTVSWYQQALGQGPQFIFQYYEEEERQRGNFPDRFSGHQFPNYSSELNVNALLLGDSALYLCASSLAAGEYSPLHFGNGTRLTVT.

This clonotype was counted between two and nine times. The chain carries TRBV6-2 or TRBV6-3 and TRBJ1-5; D perhaps matches TRBD1 (5 bases). Trimming shortened V by 5 bases and J by 0 bases, and 8 bases separated the two germline ends. CDR1 and CDR2 from the germline V gene are MNHEY and SVGEGT. This CDR3 comprises 14 residues. CDR3 region: CASSLGVSNQPQHF. CDR3 DNA sequence: TGTGCCAGCAGTCTGGGGGTTAGCAATCAGCCCCAGCATTTT.

The V gene is TRBV28, the J gene TRBJ1-1; 7 bases map to TRBD1. Germline V lookup: CDR1 MDHEN, CDR2 SYDVKM. The junction had 3 bases not matched to a gene; V was cut back by 2 bases and J by 3 bases. The CDR3 has 14 residues. CDR3 protein: CASSLVGTDTEAFF. CDR3 nucleotides: TGTGCCAGCAGTTTAGTAGGGACAGACACTGAAGCTTTCTTT.

The chain carries TRBV27 and TRBJ2-7, with D tentatively TRBD1 (6 bases). V was shortened by 5 bases and J by 5 bases, with 16 bases between the two germline ends. The CDR3 has 14 amino acids. Germline assignment: CDR1 MNHEY and CDR2 SMNVEV (reference sequence). CDR3 region: CASSPGPGVHEQYF. The CDR3, as DNA: TGTGCCAGCAGTCCTGGCCCAGGGGTCCACGAGCAGTACTTC.

The chain uses TRBV6-5 and TRBJ2-7, with D hard to call. This CDR3 spans 15 amino acids. V was clipped by 2 bases and J by 3 bases, with 14 bases between them. Germline assignment: CDR1 MNHEY and CDR2 SVGAGI. In nucleotides, the CDR3 is TGTGCCAGCAGTTACCGCCCCCTTTTGGGCTACGAGCAGTACTTC. It encodes CASSYRPLLGYEQYF.

This chain links TRBV6-5 with TRBJ1-2, with D possibly being TRBD1 (5 bases). The V end was cut by 1 base, the J end by 7 bases, with 16 bases between. This CDR3 comprises 15 residues. The V gene's germline CDR1 is MNHEY and CDR2 SVGAGI. The CDR3 nucleotides read TGTGCCAGCAGTTACTATGGTGGGGGAAGGGGTGGCTACACCTTC. Translating gives CASSYYGGGRGGYTF.

This chain joins TRBV6-2 or TRBV6-3 and TRBJ2-1, with 7 nucleotides matching TRBD1. This CDR3 has 14 amino acids. J lost 8 bases, V lost 5 bases, and 9 bases had no gene match. Germline values: CDR1 MNHEY, CDR2 SVGEGT. CDR3 protein: CASSGRNRGDEQFF. DNA for the CDR3: TGTGCCAGCAGTGGGCGAAACAGGGGCGATGAGCAGTTCTTC.

The V call is TRBV20-1, the J call TRBJ1-4, with D perhaps matching TRBD1 (5 bases). Trimming left V 5 bases short and J 0 bases short, with 10 bases between. The CDR3 extends over 14 amino acids. Germline loops: CDR1 DFQATT, CDR2 SNEGSKA (reference sequence). The DNA for the CDR3 is TGCAGTGCTCGGCGACAGACAACTAATGAAAAACTGTTTTTT. Its protein is CSARRQTTNEKLFF.

This clonotype was picked up a small number of times. The V gene is TRBV28, the J gene TRBJ1-2; 8 bases line up with TRBD1. The CDR3 is 15 residues long. Germline V gene data show CDR1 as MDHEN and CDR2 as SYDVKM. The junction had 4 bases not matched to a gene; V was cut back by 4 bases and J by 0 bases. The CDR3 protein is CASSSTGAPNYGYTF. CDR3 nucleotides: TGTGCCAGCAGTTCGACAGGGGCACCTAACTATGGCTACACCTTC.

This clonotype was recorded a few times. The chain recombines TRBV6-1 with TRBJ1-2, with 8 bases that match TRBD1. Losses at the gene ends were 4 bases for V and 8 bases for J; bases not matched to a gene: 6. Germline V gives CDR1 MNHNS, CDR2 SASEGT. CDR3 size: 13 residues. The CDR3 here is CASSAGTGEGYTF. The DNA for the CDR3 is TGTGCCAGCAGTGCCGGGACAGGAGAAGGCTACACCTTC.

This clonotype has only a few counts. V usage is TRBV5-1 and J usage is TRBJ2-5; D gene ambiguous. The V gene lost 0 bases and the J gene lost 4 bases, with 7 bases spanning the gap. Germline V CDR1 and CDR2: SGHRS, YFSETQ. The CDR3 totals 13 residues. The chain's CDR3 is CASSLGSLETQYF. Here the CDR3 DNA reads TGCGCCAGCAGCTTGGGCAGTTTAGAGACCCAGTACTTC.

The chain combines TRBV25-1 with TRBJ2-3; D possibly uses TRBD1 or TRBD2 (5 bases each). CDR1 is MGHDK, CDR2 SYGVNS, per germline. Trimming removed 1 base at V and 3 bases at J, with 11 bases between. The CDR3 sequence is 15 residues long. This CDR3 reads CASSESTGTTDTQYF. As DNA, the CDR3 is TGTGCCAGCAGTGAATCTACGGGGACGACAGATACGCAGTATTTT.

This clonotype showed up just a few times. The chain has TRBV7-2 and TRBJ2-6, with 11 bases identical to TRBD2. Germline values: CDR1 SGHTA, CDR2 FQGNSA. The CDR3 runs 19 residues. Trimming at V came to 0 bases and at J to 4 bases, leaving 8 bases not matched to a gene. This CDR3 reads CASSLARLAGTLGANVLTF. The CDR3 DNA is TGTGCCAGCAGCTTAGCCAGACTAGCGGGGACCTTGGGGGCCAACGTCCTGACTTTC.

This clonotype was observed a few times. The chain combines TRBV27 with TRBJ1-2, with 8 bases fitting TRBD1. The CDR3 runs to 15 residues. Germline trimming cut 6 bases from V and 2 bases from J; bases unmatched to any gene: 8. From germline, CDR1 is MNHEY and CDR2 SMNVEV (reference sequence). CDR3 nucleotides: TGTGCCAGCAGCTGGACAGGGAATATCAACTATGGCTACACCTTC. Amino acid sequence: CASSWTGNINYGYTF.

V gene TRBV20-1 combines with J gene TRBJ1-5; D is uncertain. Germline loops: CDR1 DFQATT, CDR2 SNEGSKA (reference sequence). The CDR3 is 14 residues long. The V gene lost 2 bases and the J gene lost 0 bases, with 8 bases spanning the gap. CDR3 amino acids: CSARQAYSNQPQHF. The CDR3 DNA follows: TGCAGTGCTAGACAGGCCTATAGCAATCAGCCCCAGCATTTT.

This clonotype was recorded a few times. The chain joins TRBV20-1 to TRBJ1-1; perhaps TRBD1 as D (6 bases). This CDR3 has 11 residues. Germline loops: CDR1 DFQATT, CDR2 SNEGSKA (reference sequence). With 0 bases removed from V and 10 bases from J, the gap between germline ends came to 9 bases. CDR3 sequence: CSARDKGGAFF. CDR3 in DNA: TGCAGTGCTAGAGATAAGGGGGGAGCTTTCTTT.

This clonotype was found a few times. The V gene is TRBV19, the J gene TRBJ1-1; 10 bases are a match to TRBD1. The V and J ends lost 7 bases and 0 bases, in that order; junction bases with no gene match: 14. CDR1 is LNHDA, CDR2 SQIVND, per germline (reference sequence). The CDR3 totals 18 residues. In DNA, the CDR3 is TGTGCCAGTACCCCATCGACAGGGGGCGTCGGTATGAACACTGAAGCTTTCTTT. The encoded protein is CASTPSTGGVGMNTEAFF. Drawing the rest from reference TRBV19 and TRBJ1-1, the complete variable domain is DGGITQSPKYLFRKEGQNVTLSCEQNLNHDAMYWYRQDPGQGLRLIYYSQIVNDFQKGDIAEGYSVSREKKESFPLTVTSAQKNPTAFYLCASTPSTGGVGMNTEAFFGQGTRLTVV.